Listed below are T cell receptor beta chains from one sample, sequenced in a study of blood T cell repertoires in COVID-19. Profiled with immunoSEQ multiplex PCR; TCRdb holds only in-frame clones, not every one. The sample includes roughly 220,000 clones, 80% to 85% of them seen just once. The sequenced material came from peripheral blood. The receptors shown here come from a man under 40 with active or convalescent COVID-19. Each CDR3 is given with its conserved first and last residue. A D gene is named only where the DNA matches it firmly. Size values are once, few and many counts, or a class for expanded clones, and some rows have none.

CDR3 protein	CDR3 DNA	clone size	D gene	V gene	J gene
CASSPHRGRYEQYF	TGTGCCAGCAGCCCCCACAGGGGGCGGTACGAGCAGTACTTC	NA	TRBD1	TRBV28	TRBJ2-7
CASTSGGTDTQYF	TGTGCCAGCACCAGCGGGGGCACAGATACGCAGTATTTT	NA	TRBD2	TRBV12-3/TRBV12-4	TRBJ2-3
CAWRMTGVPGETQYF	TGTGCCTGGAGGATGACAGGGGTGCCGGGGGAGACCCAGTACTTC	NA	TRBD1	TRBV30	TRBJ2-5
CSIKGSGRETRGTDTQYF	TGCAGCATAAAAGGGAGCGGGCGGGAAACTCGAGGCACAGATACGCAGTATTTT	NA	NA	TRBV29-1	TRBJ2-3
CASSPSGTGGNTIYF	TGTGCCAGCAGCCCTTCCGGGACAGGTGGAAACACCATATATTTT	NA	TRBD1	TRBV9	TRBJ1-3
CASSLVWQGKNSPLHF	TGCGCCAGCAGCTTGGTGTGGCAGGGCAAGAATTCACCCCTCCACTTT	NA	NA	TRBV5-1	TRBJ1-6
CASSSMSRAGVNQPQHF	TGTGCCAGCAGCTCTATGAGCAGGGCGGGGGTTAATCAGCCCCAGCATTTT	NA	NA	TRBV5-6	TRBJ1-5
CASSEFTSNEQFF	TGTGCCAGCAGTGAATTTACCAGCAATGAGCAGTTCTTC	NA	NA	TRBV25-1	TRBJ2-1
CASSFVAGEPYEQYF	TGCGCCAGCAGCTTCGTAGCGGGAGAACCCTACGAGCAGTACTTC	NA	TRBD2	TRBV5-1	TRBJ2-7
CASSLGAGSYNEQFF	TGTGCCAGCAGCTTGGGCGCAGGCTCCTACAATGAGCAGTTCTTC	NA	NA	TRBV7-2	TRBJ2-1
CASRQGTGNTIYF	TGCGCCAGCAGGCAGGGTACGGGAAACACCATATATTTT	NA	NA	TRBV5-1	TRBJ1-3
CASSPRGGGPSGTEQETQYF	TGTGCCAGCAGCCCTCGTGGGGGGGGGCCTAGCGGGACCGAACAAGAGACCCAGTACTTC	once	TRBD2	TRBV4-2	TRBJ2-5
CASSQSVAPGEQFF	TGCGCCAGCAGCCAATCAGTGGCCCCGGGGGAGCAGTTCTTC	NA	NA	TRBV4-1	TRBJ2-1
CASSLRTSKEQYF	TGTGCCAGCAGTCTGCGGACTAGCAAGGAGCAGTACTTC	NA	TRBD2	TRBV12-3/TRBV12-4	TRBJ2-7
CAWSAGVSGNTIYF	TGTGCCTGGAGCGCAGGGGTATCTGGAAACACCATATATTTT	NA	NA	TRBV30	TRBJ1-3
CASSFFAGGEQETQYF	TGTGCCAGCAGTTTCTTTGCGGGAGGCGAACAAGAGACCCAGTACTTC	few	TRBD2	TRBV6-5	TRBJ2-5
CASSLDAGIFTEAFF	TGTGCCAGCAGCTTGGACGCAGGCATTTTCACTGAAGCTTTCTTT	NA	NA	TRBV5-5	TRBJ1-1
CASSATGVSWNEAFF	TGTGCCAGCAGCGCGACAGGGGTCTCATGGAATGAAGCTTTCTTT	NA	TRBD1	TRBV28	TRBJ1-1
CASSPSQGSNIQYF	TGTGCCAGCTCACCATCCCAGGGATCAAACATTCAGTACTTC	NA	NA	TRBV18	TRBJ2-4
CASSEVGGYTDTQYF	TGTGCCAGTAGTGAGGTCGGCGGGTACACAGATACGCAGTATTTT	NA	NA	TRBV19	TRBJ2-3
CASSESGGNYGYTF	TGTGCCAGCAGTGAAAGTGGAGGGAACTATGGCTACACCTTC	NA	NA	TRBV2	TRBJ1-2
CASSLLVGGASNEQYF	TGTGCCAGCAGTTTATTGGTTGGGGGGGCAAGCAACGAGCAGTACTTC	NA	NA	TRBV28	TRBJ2-7
CASSPSGPRTYEQYF	TGTGCCAGCAGCCCTAGCGGGCCCCGGACCTACGAGCAGTACTTC	NA	TRBD2	TRBV28	TRBJ2-7
CATSQGQGIGEQFF	TGTGCCACCAGTCAGGGACAGGGAATTGGTGAGCAGTTCTTC	NA	TRBD1	TRBV24-1	TRBJ2-1
CASSPGQGGSEKLFF	TGTGCCAGCTCACCCGGACAGGGAGGGAGTGAAAAACTGTTTTTT	NA	TRBD1	TRBV18	TRBJ1-4
CASSVGTGGNQPQHF	TGTGCCAGCAGCGTAGGGACAGGGGGCAATCAGCCCCAGCATTTT	once	TRBD1	TRBV5-5	TRBJ1-5
CAISDGSGVTDTQYF	TGTGCCATCAGTGACGGTTCCGGGGTCACAGATACGCAGTATTTT	NA	NA	TRBV10-3	TRBJ2-3
CASSQEWGRGNYGYTF	TGTGCCAGCAGCCAAGAATGGGGCAGGGGAAACTATGGCTACACCTTC	NA	NA	TRBV3-1/TRBV3-2	TRBJ1-2